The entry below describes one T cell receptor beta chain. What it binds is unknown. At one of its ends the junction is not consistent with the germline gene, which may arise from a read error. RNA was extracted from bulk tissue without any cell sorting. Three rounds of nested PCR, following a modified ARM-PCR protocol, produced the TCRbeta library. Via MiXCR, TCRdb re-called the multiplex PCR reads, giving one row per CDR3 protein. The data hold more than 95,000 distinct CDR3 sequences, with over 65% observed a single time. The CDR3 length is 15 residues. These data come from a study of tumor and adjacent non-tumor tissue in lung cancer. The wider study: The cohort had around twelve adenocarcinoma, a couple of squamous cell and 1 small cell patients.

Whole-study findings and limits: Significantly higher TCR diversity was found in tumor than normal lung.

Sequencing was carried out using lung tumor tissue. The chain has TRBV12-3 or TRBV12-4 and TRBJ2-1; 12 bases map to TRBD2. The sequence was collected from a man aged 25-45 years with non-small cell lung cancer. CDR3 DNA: TGTGCCAGCATTCCTAGCGGGAGGGTCGTTTGGGAGCAGCTCTTC. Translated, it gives CASIPSGRVVWEQLF.